The source of this TCR beta chain is a study of T cell responses to AZD1222 COVID-19 vaccine. Across the whole study: Some second doses came at about 4 weeks and others at about 12 weeks; these were pooled. Points from the study as a whole: Regions left unmutated in variants are reportedly the target of nearly half of spike-specific TCRs.

Sequenced by immunoSEQ multiplex PCR; TCRdb stores in-frame clones only, minus some. The data hold under 200,000 clones, with 90% observed a single time. CDR1 is SGHVS and CDR2 is FQNEAQ in the germline V gene. V was cut by 2 bases and J by 4 bases, with 14 bases left in between. The CDR3 is 15 amino acids. As for this clone: Its antigen is not identified.

Here the sequenced sample was peripheral blood, taken on day 0 of AZD1222 vaccination. The chain uses TRBV7-8 and TRBJ1-2; a possible D gene is TRBD1 (6 bases). This clonotype originated in an adult in good health. For the CDR3, the DNA is TGTGCCAGCAGCTTACCGGGGGAGGGGGGCTATGGCTACACCTTC. Translated, it gives CASSLPGEGGYGYTF.